This TCR beta chain stems from a study of cytomegalovirus exposure and HLA in healthy donors. The wider study: Inside one of the first data releases sat some 85 million unique TCRs taken from HLA-typed donors.

The CDR3 sequence is 13 residues long. Germline CDR1 PRHDT, CDR2 FYEKMQ (reference sequence). The germline V and J ends were trimmed by 3 bases and 1 base, with 6 bases remaining between them. Note on this clone: Its antigen is unknown.

PCR employed 60 Vbeta and 13 Jbeta primers. Sequenced by immunoSEQ multiplex PCR; TCRdb stores in-frame clones only, minus some. The table lists some 160,000 clones, about 80% of them singletons, with around 0.69% in the top ten. Study-wide findings and caveats: One cluster of highly shared sequence variants probably arose as a sequencing artifact. The study listed about 150 cytomegalovirus-associated TCR beta chains. Prediction of most subjects' HLA-A and HLA-B alleles by TCR beta sequences was reportedly accurate.

The TCR sequence derives from a woman aged 40 to 50 in good health and CMV-seronegative. Sequenced sample: PBMCs. This chain joins TRBV13 and TRBJ1-2; D is undetermined. The CDR3 is CASSFGSNYGYTF. The CDR3 region has the DNA TGTGCCAGCAGCTTTGGCAGTAACTATGGCTACACCTTC. Full variable domain (outside the CDR3, taken from reference TRBV13 and TRBJ1-2): AAGVIQSPRHLIKEKRETATLKCYPIPRHDTVYWYQQGPGQDPQFLISFYEKMQSDKGSIPDRFSAQQFSDYHSELNMSSLELGDSALYFCASSFGSNYGYTFGSGTRLTVV.